This T cell receptor beta chain comes out of a study of cytomegalovirus exposure and HLA in healthy donors. The J segment lost 1 base and the V segment lost 7 bases, leaving 3 bases of the junction unmatched. The CDR3 contains 13 residues. Per the germline V gene, CDR1 is SGHRS and CDR2 is YFSETQ. Vbeta (60) and Jbeta (13) primers were used in the PCR. Generated by immunoSEQ multiplex PCR, the TCRdb table keeps only in-frame clones and is missing some. The repertoire holds around 110,000 clones, with around 67% as singletons. Comments on this clone: Additional DNA sequences in this sample encode the identical CDR3.

The source is a woman between 40 and 55 years old in good health and CMV-seropositive. This chain uses TRBV5-1 with TRBJ1-1; the match to TRBD1 covers 8 bases. Material for sequencing was PBMCs. The CDR3 here is CASGQGENTEAFF. The CDR3 DNA sequence: TGCGCCAGCGGACAGGGAGAGAACACTGAAGCTTTCTTT.